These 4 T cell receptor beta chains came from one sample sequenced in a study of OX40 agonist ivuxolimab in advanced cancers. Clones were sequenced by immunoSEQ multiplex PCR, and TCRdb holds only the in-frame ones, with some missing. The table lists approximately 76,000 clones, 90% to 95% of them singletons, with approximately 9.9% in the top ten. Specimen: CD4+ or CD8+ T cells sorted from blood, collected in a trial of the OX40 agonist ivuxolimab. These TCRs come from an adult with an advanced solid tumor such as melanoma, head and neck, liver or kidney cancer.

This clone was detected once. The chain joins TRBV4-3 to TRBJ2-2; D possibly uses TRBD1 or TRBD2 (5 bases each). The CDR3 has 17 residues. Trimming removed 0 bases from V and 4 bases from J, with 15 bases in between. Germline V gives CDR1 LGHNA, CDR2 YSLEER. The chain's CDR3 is CASSQDPRGTGTGELFF. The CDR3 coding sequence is TGCGCCAGCAGCCAAGATCCCCGGGGCACGGGCACCGGGGAGCTGTTTTTT.

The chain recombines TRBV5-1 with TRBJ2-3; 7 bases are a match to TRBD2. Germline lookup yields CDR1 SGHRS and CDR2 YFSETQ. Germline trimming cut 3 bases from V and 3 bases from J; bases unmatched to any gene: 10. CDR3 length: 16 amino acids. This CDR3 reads CASSWREYGVTDTQYF. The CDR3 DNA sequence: TGCGCCAGCAGCTGGCGGGAGTATGGGGTGACAGATACGCAGTATTTT.

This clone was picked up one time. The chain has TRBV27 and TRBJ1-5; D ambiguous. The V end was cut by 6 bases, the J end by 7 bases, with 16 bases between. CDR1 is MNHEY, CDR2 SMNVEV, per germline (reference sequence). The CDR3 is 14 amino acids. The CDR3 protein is CASRPGLRRQPQHF. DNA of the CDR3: TGTGCCAGCAGACCCGGCCTTCGGAGGCAGCCCCAGCATTTT.

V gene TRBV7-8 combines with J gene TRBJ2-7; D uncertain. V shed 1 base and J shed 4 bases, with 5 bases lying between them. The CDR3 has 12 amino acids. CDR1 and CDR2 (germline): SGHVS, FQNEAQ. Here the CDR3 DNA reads TGTGCCAGCAGCTTAGTGGGTTACGAGCAGTACTTC. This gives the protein CASSLVGYEQYF.